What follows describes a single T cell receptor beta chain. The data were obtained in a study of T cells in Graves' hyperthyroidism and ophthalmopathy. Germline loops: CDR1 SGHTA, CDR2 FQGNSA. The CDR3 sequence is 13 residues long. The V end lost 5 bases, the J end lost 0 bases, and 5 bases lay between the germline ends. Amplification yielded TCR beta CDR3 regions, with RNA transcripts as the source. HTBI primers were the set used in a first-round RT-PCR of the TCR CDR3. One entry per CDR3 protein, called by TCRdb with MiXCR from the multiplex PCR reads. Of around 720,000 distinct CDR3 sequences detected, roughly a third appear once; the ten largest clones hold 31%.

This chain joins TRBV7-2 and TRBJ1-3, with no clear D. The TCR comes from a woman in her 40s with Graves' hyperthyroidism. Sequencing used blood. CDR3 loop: CASSELSGNTIYF. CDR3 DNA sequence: TGTGCCAGCAGCGAGCTCTCTGGAAACACCATATATTTT.